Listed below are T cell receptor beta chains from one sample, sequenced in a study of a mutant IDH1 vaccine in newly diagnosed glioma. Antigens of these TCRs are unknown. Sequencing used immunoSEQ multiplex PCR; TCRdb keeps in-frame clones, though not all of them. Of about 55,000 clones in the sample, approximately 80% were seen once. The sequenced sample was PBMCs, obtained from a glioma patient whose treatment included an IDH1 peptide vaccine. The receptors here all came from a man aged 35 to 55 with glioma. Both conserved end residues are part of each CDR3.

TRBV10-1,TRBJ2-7,CASSGEPSPYEQYF
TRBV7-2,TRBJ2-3,CASSTRTSGGVGTDTQYF
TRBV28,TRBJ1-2,CASSSPASGTGNDYGYTF
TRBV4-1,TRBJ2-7,CASSPDTGSYEQYF
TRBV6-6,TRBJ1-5,CASRGWGGDNQPQHF
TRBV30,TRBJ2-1,CAWSGGDSLIDTSYNEQFF
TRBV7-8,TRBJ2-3,CASSLEESDLTADTQYF
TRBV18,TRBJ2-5,CASSGSRGQETQYF
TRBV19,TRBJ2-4,CASSIPRGLAKNIQYF
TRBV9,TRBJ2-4,CASSPGTGGTKNIQYF
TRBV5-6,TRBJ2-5,CASSLLASGAQETQYF
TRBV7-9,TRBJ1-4,CASSSQGATNEKLFF
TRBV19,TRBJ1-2,CASRSPGQGVNYGYTF
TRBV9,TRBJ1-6,CASSVGGPAPNNSPLHF
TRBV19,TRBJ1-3,CASSIGGFSGNTIYF
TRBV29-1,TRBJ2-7,CSVRVQSYEQYF
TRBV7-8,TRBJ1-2,CASSRDGNYGYTF
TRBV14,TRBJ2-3,CASSLSWGRTDTQYF
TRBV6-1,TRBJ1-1,CASRGPGETEAFF
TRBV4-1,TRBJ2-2,CASSRTGTANTGELFF